This T cell receptor beta chain was obtained from a study of blood T cell repertoires in COVID-19. As for the study in general: Samples representing acute and convalescent COVID-19 were sourced from the United States, Italy and Spain. T cells, B-cell-depleted T cells, or PBMCs supplied cDNA or gDNA.

Per the authors' pipeline: Reference gene primer amplification in the assay estimated nucleated cell counts. Only in-frame clones appear in the TCRdb table, and some are missing; sequencing was by immunoSEQ multiplex PCR. D and trimming come from the DNA, and the V and J calls and clone size come from that table. The sample lists a few hundred thousand clones, around four fifths occurring once. The CDR3 contains 13 residues. Per the germline V gene, CDR1 is LGHNA and CDR2 is YNFKEQ. The V end was cut by 0 bases, the J end by 6 bases, with 7 bases between. This receptor was identified in a woman aged 60 to 75 who had recovered from COVID-19. The chain recombines TRBV4-2 with TRBJ2-3, with unresolved D. What was sequenced was peripheral blood. The CDR3 protein is CASSQDRVDTQYF. The DNA for the CDR3 is TGTGCCAGCAGCCAAGACCGGGTGGATACGCAGTATTTT.